The following is a TCR beta chain sequence with its context. This sample is drawn from a study of T cells in Graves' hyperthyroidism and ophthalmopathy. TCR beta CDR3 region amplification was performed from RNA transcripts. HTBI primers were employed in a first-round RT-PCR of the TCR CDR3. In TCRdb, the multiplex PCR reads were re-called with MiXCR into one record per CDR3 protein. The sample yields 450,000 to 600,000 distinct CDR3 sequences, 15% to 20% seen once. With V trimmed by 5 bases and J by 6 bases, 10 bases remained unmatched. This CDR3 region has 14 residues. Germline V gives CDR1 DFQATT, CDR2 SNEGSKA (reference sequence).

V usage is TRBV20-1 and J usage is TRBJ2-1; 7 bases match TRBD2. This clonotype was sampled from a man aged 40-49 years with Graves' ophthalmopathy. The sequenced material came from blood. The CDR3 DNA follows: TGCAGTGCTCAAAGCGGGGTGGTTGGCAATGAGCAGTTCTTC. Translation gives CSAQSGVVGNEQFF.